This TCR beta chain was found in a study of blood T cell repertoires in COVID-19. Study overall: Whether acute or convalescent, the COVID-19 samples came from the United States, Italy and Spain. Sources were T cells, B-cell-depleted T cells, or PBMCs; the material itself was cDNA or gDNA.

Germline CDR1 MNHEY, CDR2 SMNVEV (reference sequence). Trimming removed 3 bases from V and 4 bases from J, with 15 bases in between. The CDR3 is 15 residues long. Source study methods: Estimates of nucleated cell counts were drawn from the amplification of reference gene primers. Sequencing was performed with immunoSEQ multiplex PCR; in TCRdb, only in-frame clones are kept and a portion is missing. V and J calls and clone size are those listed in that table; D and trimming were worked out from the DNA. The table has approximately 360,000 clones, about 89% seen once. This clonotype was obtained from a man in his forties with acute or convalescent COVID-19. Sequenced sample: peripheral blood. V usage is TRBV27 and J usage is TRBJ1-2; no definite D call. The chain's CDR3 is CASSFSEDYGYGYTF. CDR3 coding DNA: TGTGCCAGCAGTTTTTCGGAGGACTACGGCTATGGCTACACCTTC.